These 30 T cell receptor beta chains share one sample of origin, sequenced in a study of CD8 T cells in Susac syndrome. The authors reverse transcribed roughly 0.5 to 1 ug RNA with random hexamers. TCRdb re-derived calls from the immunoSEQ multiplex PCR reads in MiXCR, one entry per CDR3 protein. The data contain 120,000 or so distinct CDR3 sequences, over 85% of them singletons. The sample consisted of CD8+ T cells from PBMCs. The receptor source for this set is a human donor with Susac syndrome.

The chain joins TRBV5-4 to TRBJ2-1; D might be TRBD1 or TRBD2, each matching 6 bases. Trimming shortened V by 10 bases and J by 6 bases, and 20 bases separated the two germline ends. CDR1 and CDR2 from the germline V gene are SGHNT and YYREEE (reference sequence). The CDR3 is 14 amino acids. The CDR3, as DNA: TGTGCCTCTTTCGAGGGGGGCGGAGCCAATGAGCAGTTCTTC. This sequence encodes CASFEGGGANEQFF.

This chain uses TRBV3-1 with TRBJ2-7, with 8 positions matching TRBD2. The V segment lost 1 base and the J segment 3 bases; nucleotides outside the gene matches: 11. The CDR3 length is 17 residues. CDR1 and CDR2 from the germline V gene are LGHDT and YNNKEL (reference sequence). The DNA of the CDR3 is TGTGCCAGCAGCCAAGGGCGGGAGGCCACACCTTTCTACGAGCAGTACTTC. Its protein product is CASSQGREATPFYEQYF.

The rearrangement joins TRBV5-1 to TRBJ1-1; D perhaps matches TRBD1 (5 bases). The germline V gene encodes CDR1 SGHRS and CDR2 YFSETQ. V was cut by 0 bases and J by 5 bases, with 8 bases left in between. The CDR3 consists of 13 residues. The CDR3 spells CASSLVGATEAFF. The CDR3, as DNA: TGCGCCAGCAGCTTGGTAGGGGCTACTGAAGCTTTCTTT.

V usage is TRBV28 and J usage is TRBJ1-1, with D possibly matching TRBD1 (5 bases). The CDR3 length is 13 residues. The germline gives CDR1 MDHEN, CDR2 SYDVKM. The ends were cut back, 2 bases at V and 7 bases at J, with 11 bases in the middle. The CDR3 is CASSLVGDGEAFF. Written as DNA, the CDR3 is TGTGCCAGCAGTTTAGTAGGGGATGGTGAAGCTTTCTTT.

There are a few counts of this clonotype. This chain joins TRBV20-1 and TRBJ2-1; 9 bases map to TRBD2. In germline, CDR1 is DFQATT, CDR2 SNEGSKA (reference sequence). The CDR3 is made up of 15 amino acids. The V and J ends lost 1 base and 7 bases, in that order; junction bases with no gene match: 8. The DNA for the CDR3 is TGCAGTGCTAGAGCTGTGCGGGAGGGCCTAAATGAGCAGTTCTTC. Encoded protein: CSARAVREGLNEQFF.

This chain uses TRBV24-1 with TRBJ2-1, with 11 bases matching TRBD2. V dropped 4 bases and J dropped 3; count of bases not matched to a gene: 4. CDR3 size: 16 residues. CDR1 is KGHDR, CDR2 SFDVKD, per germline. The CDR3 nucleotides are TGTGCCACCAGTGACCCGACTAGCGGGAACTACAATGAGCAGTTCTTC. Amino acid sequence: CATSDPTSGNYNEQFF.

Here the CDR3 reads CASSAQTGTQETQYF. The CDR3 bases are TGTGCCAGCAGTGCCCAGACAGGGACTCAAGAGACCCAGTACTTC. The chain links TRBV6-1 to TRBJ2-5; D possibly corresponds to TRBD1 (7 bases). Germline V gene lookup returns CDR1 MNHNS and CDR2 SASEGT. The V and J ends lost 4 bases and 2 bases respectively, with 14 bases between them. The CDR3 runs 15 residues.

The rearrangement uses TRBV20-1 and TRBJ2-7; D is perhaps TRBD1 (7 bases). Germline V CDR1 and CDR2: DFQATT, SNEGSKA (reference sequence). The ends were cut back, 5 bases at V and 3 bases at J, with 17 bases in the middle. The CDR3 consists of 14 residues. The CDR3, as DNA: TGCAGTGCTGAGCAGGGGGGAACAGACTACGAGCAGTACTTC. Translation: CSAEQGGTDYEQYF.

As regards this clonotype: The junction departs from germline at one end; a sequencing error may be responsible. The chain joins TRBV27 to TRBJ1-2; D unresolved. The CDR3 is 14 amino acids. CDR1 is MNHEY, CDR2 SMNVEV, per germline (reference sequence). The CDR3 DNA is TGTGCCAGCAGTCTATCGCGGGGTAACTATGGCTACACCTTC. Protein product: CASSLSRGNYGYTF.

V gene TRBV7-9 combines with J gene TRBJ1-1, with 7 nucleotides matching TRBD1. Germline-derived CDR1 and CDR2 are SEHNR and FQNEAQ (reference sequence). This CDR3 contains 14 residues. Losses at the gene ends were 6 bases for V and 7 bases for J; bases not matched to a gene: 11. DNA of the CDR3: TGTGCCAGCAGTTATCAGGGGGTCTGGGGTGAAGCTTTCTTT. This gives the protein CASSYQGVWGEAFF.

V is TRBV25-1 and J is TRBJ1-2; D gene uncertain. CDR3 length: 13 amino acids. V dropped 2 bases and J dropped 8 bases, with 12 bases sitting between them. Germline loops: CDR1 MGHDK, CDR2 SYGVNS. As DNA, the CDR3 is TGTGCCAGCAGTGAACTACCCTCGAGCGGCTACACCTTC. It is translated as CASSELPSSGYTF.

V gene TRBV12-3 or TRBV12-4 combines with J gene TRBJ2-1; D may match TRBD1 or TRBD2 (7 bases each). Trimming cost V 5 bases and J 9 bases, with 17 bases left between them. This CDR3 has 14 amino acids. In DNA, the CDR3 is TGTGCCAGCAGTAGAGACACAGGGGAGGGTGAGCAGTTCTTC. Translating gives CASSRDTGEGEQFF.

The J gene is TRBJ2-5, the V gene TRBV30; TRBD2 matches at 11 bases. J gave up 7 bases and V 5 bases, and 0 bases lay outside the gene matches. The CDR3 contains 11 residues. Germline V gives CDR1 GTSNPN, CDR2 SVGIG (reference sequence). For the CDR3, the DNA is TGTGCCTGGGGGACTAGCGGGACCCAGTACTTC. Protein: CAWGTSGTQYF.

This clonotype was detected only once. The V call is TRBV12-3 or TRBV12-4, the J call TRBJ2-5, with D possibly being TRBD1 (7 bases). This CDR3 has 15 residues. The V gene lost 3 bases and the J gene lost 5 bases, with 16 bases spanning the gap. The DNA of the CDR3 is TGTGCCAGCAGTTTCGGTTCAGGGGGAGGTGAGACCCAGTACTTC. Translating it yields CASSFGSGGGETQYF.

The chain links TRBV4-2 to TRBJ1-2; the match to TRBD1 covers 7 bases. Trimming removed 0 bases from V and 5 bases from J; junction bases left unmatched: 6. This CDR3 is 15 amino acids long. CDR1 LGHNA and CDR2 YNFKEQ come from the germline V gene. CDR3 nucleotides: TGTGCCAGCAGCCAAGAAGGACAGGCCGGGTATGGCTACACCTTC. Its translation is CASSQEGQAGYGYTF.

The sample holds many counts of this clonotype. This sequence joins TRBV7-9 and TRBJ1-5; weak D call: TRBD1 (6 bases). V was clipped by 1 base and J by 3 bases, with 7 bases between them. The CDR3 has 14 residues. CDR1 SEHNR and CDR2 FQNEAQ come from the germline V gene (reference sequence). The CDR3 DNA sequence: TGTGCCAGCAGCTTAGGACAGGACAATCAGCCCCAGCATTTT. This gives the protein CASSLGQDNQPQHF.

The sample holds a few counts of this clonotype. V usage is TRBV30 and J usage is TRBJ1-1; D gene ambiguous. With 4 bases removed from V and 1 base from J, the gap between germline ends came to 10 bases. The germline V gene encodes CDR1 GTSNPN and CDR2 SVGIG (reference sequence). This CDR3 is built from 13 residues. The CDR3 DNA reads as TGTGCCTGGACCCCGTTCCCGAACACTGAAGCTTTCTTT. Residues: CAWTPFPNTEAFF.

The CDR3 spells CASRTGRSSYNEQFF. The CDR3 DNA reads TGTGCCAGCAGGACGGGAAGAAGCTCCTACAATGAGCAGTTCTTC. The genes are TRBV27 and TRBJ2-1; TRBD2 might be the D (5 bases). Per germline, CDR1 MNHEY and CDR2 SMNVEV (reference sequence). This CDR3 is built from 15 residues. The ends were cut back, 6 bases at V and 0 bases at J, with 12 bases in the middle.

CDR3 in amino acids: CAWTSGYYEQYF. DNA for the CDR3: TGTGCCTGGACTAGCGGGTATTACGAGCAGTACTTC. This chain links TRBV30 with TRBJ2-7, with TRBD2 identical over 8 bases. Germline CDR1 reads GTSNPN; CDR2 reads SVGIG (reference sequence). The junction had 3 bases not matched to a gene; V was cut back by 4 bases and J by 4 bases. The CDR3 runs to 12 residues.

V and J are TRBV30 and TRBJ2-1; TRBD1 might be the D (6 bases). The V gene's germline CDR1 is GTSNPN and CDR2 SVGIG (reference sequence). This CDR3 region has 15 residues. V was trimmed by 2 bases and J by 6 bases, leaving 17 bases between them. The CDR3 reads CAWSPGHRVSNEQFF. CDR3 in DNA: TGTGCCTGGAGTCCCGGCCACAGGGTGAGCAATGAGCAGTTCTTC.

This clonotype was seen just once. The V call is TRBV6-5, the J call TRBJ2-7, with 7 positions matching TRBD1. Germline-derived CDR1 and CDR2 are MNHEY and SVGAGI. This CDR3 is 14 amino acids long. Trimming removed 2 bases from V and 2 bases from J; junction bases left unmatched: 3. Here the CDR3 reads CASSYDRDTYEQYF. The CDR3 nucleotides are TGTGCCAGCAGTTACGACAGGGACACCTACGAGCAGTACTTC.

V usage is TRBV6-4 and J usage is TRBJ2-1; 13 nucleotides match TRBD2. The CDR3 runs to 16 residues. V dropped 5 bases and J dropped 6; count of bases not matched to a gene: 7. Per germline, CDR1 MRHNA and CDR2 SNTAGT. The CDR3 region has the DNA TGTGCCAGCAGTCTTACCGGGACTAGCGGGATCAATGAGCAGTTCTTC. It is translated as CASSLTGTSGINEQFF.

This chain joins TRBV6-5 and TRBJ1-1; 7 positions match TRBD1. The CDR3 loop spans 13 amino acids. With 0 bases clipped from V and 8 bases from J, the junction kept 3 bases outside the gene matches. Per the germline V gene, CDR1 is MNHEY and CDR2 is SVGAGI. In DNA form, the CDR3 reads TGTGCCAGCAGTTACTCAGGGGGCGCCGAAGCTTTCTTT. Its protein is CASSYSGGAEAFF.

This sequence joins TRBV20-1 and TRBJ2-5, with 9 bases aligning to TRBD2. CDR3 length equals 16 residues. Germline lookup yields CDR1 DFQATT and CDR2 SNEGSKA (reference sequence). Trimming cost V 5 bases and J 3 bases; bases outside gene matches: 13. CDR3 DNA: TGCAGTGCTCCACTTGTGGGCGGGGGGGTCGAAGAGACCCAGTACTTC. It is translated as CSAPLVGGGVEETQYF.

This chain uses TRBV20-1 with TRBJ2-1; D is ambiguous. CDR1 is DFQATT, CDR2 SNEGSKA, per germline (reference sequence). Trimming stripped 1 base from V and 2 bases from J, with 3 bases between. This CDR3 has 12 residues. CDR3 in amino acids: CSARGTYNEQFF. In DNA form, the CDR3 reads TGCAGTGCTAGAGGGACCTACAATGAGCAGTTCTTC.

This sequence joins TRBV15 and TRBJ1-1; 8 bases map to TRBD1. This CDR3 region has 14 residues. Germline assignment: CDR1 LNHNV and CDR2 YYDKDF (reference sequence). Trimming at V came to 1 base and at J to 4 bases, leaving 2 bases not matched to a gene. In nucleotides, the CDR3 is TGTGCCACCAGCAGAGCAGGGGGCGGCACTGAAGCTTTCTTT. Protein sequence: CATSRAGGGTEAFF.

The chain has TRBV2 and TRBJ2-2; no firm D call. This CDR3 spans 14 amino acids. Germline V CDR1 and CDR2: SNHLY, FYNNEI. The germline V and J ends were trimmed by 6 bases and 1 base, with 9 bases remaining between them. CDR3 in amino acids: CASSASGNTGELFF. DNA for the CDR3: TGTGCCAGCAGCGCCTCGGGGAACACCGGGGAGCTGTTTTTT.

The CDR3 here is CSVDSDNEQFF. DNA for the CDR3: TGCAGCGTTGACTCTGACAATGAGCAGTTCTTC. V and J are TRBV29-1 and TRBJ2-1; D remains unclear. The CDR3 contains 11 residues. Deletions cut 3 bases from V and 5 bases from J, with 5 bases between. The germline V gene encodes CDR1 SQVTM and CDR2 ANQGSEA.

This chain connects TRBV12-3 or TRBV12-4 to TRBJ1-2, with TRBD1 matching over 7 bases. V lost 7 bases to trimming and J lost 8 bases; unmatched junction nucleotides: 10. This CDR3 has 13 amino acids. The CDR3 protein is CASNRGGMEGYTF. The CDR3, as DNA: TGTGCCAGCAACAGGGGAGGAATGGAAGGCTACACCTTC.

The V call is TRBV27, the J call TRBJ1-3, with D perhaps matching TRBD1 (5 bases). V lost 3 bases to trimming and J lost 0 bases, with 21 bases between them. In germline, CDR1 is MNHEY, CDR2 SMNVEV (reference sequence). This CDR3 has 19 amino acids. The CDR3 region is CASSFSPYRIRFSGNTIYF. CDR3 coding DNA: TGTGCCAGCAGTTTCTCACCTTACAGGATTCGTTTCTCTGGAAACACCATATATTTT.